The source of this T cell receptor (beta chain) is a study of CD8 T cells in ankylosing spondylitis. Study-level results: One TCR beta motif, made up of eight or nine highly homologous variants, appeared characteristic of ankylosing spondylitis blood. Matched synovial fluid from ankylosing spondylitis patients was reported to be enriched for disease-linked clones. Researchers report that disease-linked clones proved CD8+ and relatively rare in peripheral blood. Some of these motif variants have turned up before, in reports on reactive arthritis synovial fluid and blood.

Note on this clonotype: Its antigen is unidentified.

This CDR3 comprises 14 residues. V gave up 6 bases and J gave up 3 bases; unmatched junction bases: 6. TCRdb independently ran MiXCR on the 5' RACE reads; one entry per CDR3 protein. The profile shows fewer than 500,000 distinct CDR3 sequences, approximately 20% of them singletons. The sequence was obtained from a male donor with ankylosing spondylitis. The sequencing sample was made of blood, either unsorted or a sorted T cell fraction (not recorded which). The chain joins TRBV12-3 or TRBV12-4 to TRBJ1-1, with 8 bases identical to TRBD1. The CDR3 protein is CASSPGTGHTEAFF. In DNA form, the CDR3 reads TGTGCCAGCAGCCCCGGGACAGGACACACTGAAGCTTTCTTT.